This T cell receptor beta chain was identified in a study of cytomegalovirus exposure and HLA in healthy donors. Study-level information: It was reported in a later analysis that the 95 to 150 validation repertoires used the same platform as the approximately 650 first-cohort repertoires.

Clones were sequenced by immunoSEQ multiplex PCR, and TCRdb holds only the in-frame ones, with some missing. The sample carries about 170,000 clones, about 86% recorded once. Unmatched junction bases numbered 2, after V lost 3 bases and J lost 4 bases. From germline, CDR1 is SGHNT and CDR2 YYREEE (reference sequence). This CDR3 has 14 amino acids. The gene calls are TRBV5-4 and TRBJ2-3; 10 bases are a match to TRBD1. The clonotype originates from a woman under 30 in good health and CMV-seronegative. The sequencing input was PBMCs. CDR3 sequence: CASSWDRGSDTQYF. The CDR3 bases are TGTGCCAGCAGCTGGGACAGGGGATCAGATACGCAGTATTTT.